One and the same sample provided the 21 T cell receptor beta chains below, sequenced in a study of blood T cells in healthy people across ages. A sample-barcoded 5' primer and a J-beta primer mix were used in a second PCR of roughly 6 to 11 cycles. TCRdb itself ran the 5' RACE reads through MiXCR, one entry per CDR3 protein. This sample has 900,000 to 950,000 distinct CDR3 sequences, with around 29% found just once. This same sample was also part of a study on T cells of mothers and their children.

The sample comprised blood. Receptors were obtained from a woman in her thirties or forties in good health.

This rearrangement joins TRBV27 to TRBJ1-5, with D possibly matching TRBD1 (5 bases). The CDR3 has 15 amino acids. Trimming left V 6 bases short and J 6 bases short, with 18 bases between. Germline V gene data show CDR1 as MNHEY and CDR2 as SMNVEV (reference sequence). The CDR3 is CASSLGRDGSQPQHF. The CDR3 region has the DNA TGTGCCAGCAGCTTGGGACGGGATGGAAGTCAGCCCCAGCATTTT.

This clonotype was seen a handful of times. The chain carries TRBV24-1 and TRBJ2-5; TRBD1 matches at 7 bases. V lost 4 bases to trimming and J lost 5 bases; unmatched junction nucleotides: 6. There are 14 residues in the CDR3. Germline CDR1 KGHDR, CDR2 SFDVKD. The CDR3 DNA is TGTGCCACCAGTGAGAAACAGGGGAAGGAGACCCAGTACTTC. Amino acid sequence: CATSEKQGKETQYF.

This clonotype was observed at least ten times. The chain combines TRBV29-1 with TRBJ2-3; D unresolved. Germline CDR1 reads SQVTM; CDR2 reads ANQGSEA. Trimming removed 1 base from V and 7 bases from J, with 6 bases in between. CDR3 size: 11 residues. The CDR3 sequence is CSVEGFNTQYF. CDR3 DNA: TGCAGCGTTGAAGGATTTAATACGCAGTATTTT.

The rearrangement uses TRBV12-3 or TRBV12-4 and TRBJ2-3, with TRBD2 as a possible D gene (5 bases). The CDR3 has 12 amino acids. V dropped 8 bases and J dropped 0 bases, with 6 bases sitting between them. CDR3 in amino acids: CASGLSTDTQYF. CDR3 nucleotides: TGTGCCAGCGGACTGAGCACAGATACGCAGTATTTT.

This clonotype was detected a few times. CDR3 coding DNA: TGTGCCACCAGTGATTCCCGGGGCTCCTCCTCCTACGGGCAGTACTTC. It is translated as CATSDSRGSSSYGQYF. The rearrangement links TRBV24-1 to TRBJ2-4; perhaps D is TRBD1 or TRBD2 (5 bases each). The germline V gene has CDR1 KGHDR and CDR2 SFDVKD. The CDR3 sequence is 16 residues long. V was cut by 2 bases and J by 13 bases, with 23 bases left in between.

This clonotype came up many times. The chain combines TRBV5-6 with TRBJ2-1; a possible D gene is TRBD1 (5 bases). The CDR3 is 11 residues long. Trimming removed 2 bases at V and 10 bases at J, with 7 bases between. CDR1 and CDR2 (germline): SGHDT, YYEEEE. In DNA form, the CDR3 reads TGTGCCAGCAGCTTAGGGGAAGAGCAGTTCTTC. It specifies CASSLGEEQFF.

The rearrangement uses TRBV20-1 and TRBJ2-1; D remains ambiguous. The end of the DNA fits TRBJ2-7 better, so the J call may be wrong. The germline V gene encodes CDR1 DFQATT and CDR2 SNEGSKA (reference sequence). The CDR3 is 12 residues long. The CDR3: CSGTPSYNEQYF. The CDR3 nucleotides are TGCAGTGGAACTCCTTCCTACAATGAGCAGTACTTC.

As to this clonotype: This CDR3 is missing its conserved last phenylalanine or tryptophan, likely due to a read error. This chain uses TRBV20-1 with TRBJ2-4, with 10 bases that match TRBD1. The CDR3 totals 14 residues. Looked up from germline, CDR1 is DFQATT and CDR2 is SNEGSKA (reference sequence). DNA of the CDR3: TGCAGCGCTAGAGCGGGACAGGGGTTGAACATTCAGTACTGC. Protein sequence: CSARAGQGLNIQYC.

A word on this clonotype: Germline is not matched at one junction end, which may reflect a read error. This chain links TRBV4-2 with TRBJ1-1; D uncertain. Looked up from germline, CDR1 is LGHNA and CDR2 is YNFKEQ. CDR3 length: 14 residues. In DNA, the CDR3 is TGTACCAGCAGCCCTTTGACGGTGAACACTGAAGCTTTCTTT. Translated, it gives CTSSPLTVNTEAFF.

The J gene is TRBJ1-1, the V gene TRBV28; no reliable D call. This CDR3 comprises 13 residues. Per germline, CDR1 MDHEN and CDR2 SYDVKM. V was pared by 5 bases and J by 0 bases, with 7 bases between. For the CDR3, the DNA is TGTGCCAGCAGTAGGTACATGAACACTGAAGCTTTCTTT. It specifies CASSRYMNTEAFF.

J is TRBJ1-2 and V is TRBV2; D possibly corresponds to TRBD1 (5 bases). V was trimmed by 6 bases and J by 7 bases, leaving 18 bases between them. The CDR3 is made up of 14 amino acids. Per germline, CDR1 SNHLY and CDR2 FYNNEI. The CDR3 DNA reads as TGTGCCAGCAGCCCGGGACGGGCTTATAGTGGCTACACCTTC. Encoded protein: CASSPGRAYSGYTF.

This clonotype was seen ten or more times. The CDR3: CASSQVTAHQETQYF. CDR3 DNA sequence: TGCGCCAGCAGCCAGGTTACAGCCCACCAAGAGACCCAGTACTTC. This rearrangement joins TRBV4-1 to TRBJ2-5; no firm D call. V lost 3 bases to trimming and J lost 0 bases, with 11 bases between them. The CDR3 is 15 amino acids. CDR1 MGHRA and CDR2 YSYEKL come from the germline V gene.

This clonotype was observed many times. V and J are TRBV27 and TRBJ2-7, with D hard to call. Germline V gives CDR1 MNHEY, CDR2 SMNVEV (reference sequence). The CDR3 covers 15 residues. Trimming pared 7 bases from V and 3 bases from J, leaving 19 bases between. Here the CDR3 DNA reads TGTGCCAGCACCTCCACCCCGGGCACCCTCTACGAGCAGTACTTC. Translation: CASTSTPGTLYEQYF.

The sample holds a few counts of this clonotype. This rearrangement joins TRBV20-1 to TRBJ1-5; a possible D gene is TRBD1 (6 bases). CDR3 length: 15 amino acids. The ends were cut back, 6 bases at V and 2 bases at J, with 17 bases in the middle. Germline V CDR1 and CDR2: DFQATT, SNEGSKA (reference sequence). CDR3 protein: CSALYRDSGNQPQHF. CDR3 coding DNA: TGCAGTGCCCTATACAGGGATAGTGGCAATCAGCCCCAGCATTTT.

This chain connects TRBV4-1 to TRBJ2-1, with D possibly TRBD2 on 6 matching bases. CDR3 size: 15 residues. The V end lost 4 bases, the J end lost 2 bases, and 12 bases lay between the germline ends. Germline loops: CDR1 MGHRA, CDR2 YSYEKL. CDR3 DNA: TGCGCCAGCAGCCTGTTGGAGGGGCCCTACAATGAGCAGTTCTTC. Translating gives CASSLLEGPYNEQFF.

This clonotype was found many times. The rearrangement uses TRBV7-6 and TRBJ1-2, with D possibly being TRBD1 (5 bases). The V end was cut by 5 bases, the J end by 5 bases, with 24 bases between. Looked up from germline, CDR1 is SGHVS and CDR2 is FNYEAQ. This CDR3 has 17 residues. The CDR3 is CASSPRAGLTRGYGYTF. CDR3 sequence (DNA): TGTGCCAGCAGCCCTAGGGCGGGACTCACACGGGGGTATGGCTACACCTTC.

In its sample, this clonotype was seen many times. V and J are TRBV20-1 and TRBJ2-5; TRBD1 or TRBD2 may be the D gene (6 bases each). The germline V and J ends were trimmed by 6 bases and 1 base, with 18 bases remaining between them. Germline loops: CDR1 DFQATT, CDR2 SNEGSKA (reference sequence). The CDR3 totals 15 residues. CDR3 sequence reads: CSATPRGTPQETQYF. CDR3 sequence (DNA): TGCAGTGCAACCCCCCGCGGGACACCCCAAGAGACCCAGTACTTC.

The chain couples TRBV11-1 to TRBJ2-3; weak D call: TRBD2 (5 bases). The CDR3 contains 18 residues. Per germline, CDR1 SGHAT and CDR2 FQDESV (reference sequence). Trimming shortened V by 5 bases and J by 0 bases, and 21 bases separated the two germline ends. CDR3 sequence: CASSRSWTLNPSTDTQYF. As DNA, the CDR3 is TGTGCCAGCAGCCGATCTTGGACTCTCAACCCTAGCACAGATACGCAGTATTTT.

There are a few counts of this clonotype. An end of the junction does not agree with germline; a read error may underlie this. This chain connects TRBV12-3 or TRBV12-4 to TRBJ2-1; TRBD2 might be the D (6 bases). There are 14 residues in the CDR3. The CDR3 protein is CASSNSGSYNGQFF. The CDR3 DNA is TGTGCCAGCAGTAATAGCGGCTCCTACAATGGGCAGTTCTTC.

A few counts support this clonotype. This chain uses TRBV12-3 or TRBV12-4 with TRBJ2-7; 7 bases line up with TRBD1. The CDR3 consists of 15 residues. Germline trimming cut 5 bases from V and 3 bases from J; bases unmatched to any gene: 10. The CDR3 region is CASSPLGDSFYEQYF. DNA of the CDR3: TGTGCCAGCAGTCCCCTAGGGGACAGTTTCTACGAGCAGTACTTC.

The gene calls are TRBV7-8 and TRBJ1-1, with a weak D call TRBD1 (6 bases). The ends were cut back, 5 bases at V and 1 base at J, with 14 bases in the middle. The CDR3 has 15 amino acids. Germline V gene data show CDR1 as SGHVS and CDR2 as FQNEAQ. CDR3 nucleotides: TGTGCCAGCAGCATGCGGACAGTCAAGAACACTGAAGCTTTCTTT. Protein product: CASSMRTVKNTEAFF.